Listed here is a single TCR beta chain. This entry belongs to a study of blood T cell repertoires in COVID-19. Overall study: Whether acute or convalescent, the COVID-19 samples came from the United States, Italy and Spain. Sources were T cells, B-cell-depleted T cells, or PBMCs; the material itself was cDNA or gDNA.

Original analysis: Reference gene primer amplification gave estimated nucleated cell counts. Repertoires were generated with immunoSEQ multiplex PCR, while TCRdb's copy carries only in-frame clones and drops some. V and J calls plus clone size are reproduced from that table; the DNA served to infer D and trimming. The table lists about 44,000 clones, around 80% of them singletons. Looked up from germline, CDR1 is LGHNA and CDR2 is YNFKEQ. The J segment lost 2 bases and the V segment lost 1 base, leaving 5 bases of the junction unmatched. CDR3 size: 16 residues. The sample was peripheral blood. The chain has TRBV4-2 and TRBJ2-3; 8 positions match TRBD1. This TCR was recovered from a human donor in a cohort sampled during active COVID-19. The CDR3, as DNA: TGTGCCAGCAGCCAAGGTTCGGGACAGGACACAGATACGCAGTATTTT. This encodes CASSQGSGQDTDTQYF.